This T cell receptor (beta chain) appears in the sequencing data of a study of vaccination effects on CD4 cells after COVID-19. With respect to this clone: Antigen specificity is unknown.

Expansion with viral peptide pools was applied to antigen-specific CD4+ T cells by the ViraFEST assay prior to sequencing. Culture lasted over 9 days before CD4+ T cell isolation. Vaccine recipients had no previous SARS-CoV-2 infection; their nucleocapsid antibodies were negative. Every well got around 1.9 million PBMC, which were grown with 10 IU/ml IL-2 and about 9.2 ug/ml peptides. Half-medium replacement with IL-2 medium occurred on days 3 and 7. Sequencing used immunoSEQ multiplex PCR; TCRdb keeps in-frame clones, though not all of them. The sample yields 55,000 to 80,000 clones, approximately 72% seen once. The specimen comprised CD4+ T cells from PBMCs cultured with HCoV-OC43 spike peptides, sampled before COVID-19 vaccination. As to subset: HCoV-OC43 spike overlapping peptide pool stimulation. The clonotype was recovered from a human donor who received a COVID-19 vaccine.

The CDR3 reads CASSFRQGLQGYTF. The CDR3 DNA reads as TGTGCCAGCAGCTTCAGACAGGGTCTCCAAGGCTACACCTTC. The genes are TRBV7-2 and TRBJ1-2; TRBD1 agrees at 7 bases. This CDR3 region has 14 residues. V was pared by 3 bases and J by 8 bases, with 9 bases of the junction left unmatched. In germline, CDR1 is SGHTA, CDR2 FQGNSA.